Each of the 2 T cell receptor beta chains below was sequenced from the same sample in a study of blood T cell repertoires in COVID-19. Clones were sequenced by immunoSEQ multiplex PCR, and TCRdb holds only the in-frame ones, with some missing. This sample has 20,000 or so clones; roughly 89% occur once, and the top ten carry approximately 4%. Sample: peripheral blood. These receptors all stem from a human donor in a cohort sampled during active COVID-19.

The J gene is TRBJ2-1, the V gene TRBV7-2, with 9 bases matching TRBD2. J lost 16 bases, V lost 1 base, and 5 bases had no gene match. The CDR3 contains 12 residues. Germline V gene data show CDR1 as SGHTA and CDR2 as FQGNSA. The CDR3, as DNA: TGTGCCAGCAGCTTAGAGGGACTAGCCGTCTTCTTC. Protein product: CASSLEGLAVFF.

The chain couples TRBV28 to TRBJ1-2; tentatively, D is TRBD1 (5 bases). V lost 3 bases and J 7 bases, leaving 9 bases between the germline ends. The CDR3 contains 12 residues. CDR1 is MDHEN and CDR2 is SYDVKM in the germline V gene. CDR3 sequence (DNA): TGTGCCAGCAGTTTGCGGACAAGTGGCTACACCTTC. This encodes CASSLRTSGYTF.